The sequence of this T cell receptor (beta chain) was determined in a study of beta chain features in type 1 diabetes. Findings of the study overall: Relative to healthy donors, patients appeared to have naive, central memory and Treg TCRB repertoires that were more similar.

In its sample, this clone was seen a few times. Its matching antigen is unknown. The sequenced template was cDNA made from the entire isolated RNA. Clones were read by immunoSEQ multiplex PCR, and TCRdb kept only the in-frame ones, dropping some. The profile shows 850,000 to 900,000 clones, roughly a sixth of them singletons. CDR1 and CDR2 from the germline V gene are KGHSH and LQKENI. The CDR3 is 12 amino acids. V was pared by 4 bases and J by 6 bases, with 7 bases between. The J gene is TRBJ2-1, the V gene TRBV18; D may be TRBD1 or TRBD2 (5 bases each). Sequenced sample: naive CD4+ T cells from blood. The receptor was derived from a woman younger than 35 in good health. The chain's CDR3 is CASSQGSNEQFF. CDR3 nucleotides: TGTGCCAGCTCACAGGGGAGCAATGAGCAGTTCTTC.